These 16 T cell receptor beta chains came from one sample sequenced in a study of shared clonotypes between healthy human individuals. TCRdb keeps only in-frame clones here, not all; method: immunoSEQ multiplex PCR. Of approximately 530,000 clones in the sample, around 95% were seen once. Sequenced input: naive CD4+ T cells sorted from blood. Subset: CD45RA+ positively selected. The receptors stem from a woman aged 30 to 39 in good health.

V is TRBV6-6 and J is TRBJ1-3, with 9 bases that match TRBD1. Unmatched junction bases numbered 5, after V lost 5 bases and J lost 0 bases. Per germline, CDR1 MNHNY and CDR2 SVGAGI (reference sequence). The CDR3 extends over 16 amino acids. In nucleotides, the CDR3 is TGTGCCAGCAGTACCACAGGGGGCAGCTCTGGAAACACCATATATTTT. It specifies CASSTTGGSSGNTIYF.

This clone was counted once. The chain recombines TRBV18 with TRBJ2-7; TRBD1 agrees at 8 bases. The CDR3 extends over 15 amino acids. The J segment lost 3 bases and the V segment lost 2 bases, leaving 6 bases of the junction unmatched. CDR1 KGHSH and CDR2 LQKENI come from the germline V gene. The CDR3 DNA reads TGTGCCAGCTCACCAGCGGGACAGGTCTACTACGAGCAGTACTTC. Its translation is CASSPAGQVYYEQYF. Full variable domain (remainder filled in from reference TRBV18 and TRBJ2-7): NAGVMQNPRHLVRRRGQEARLRCSPMKGHSHVYWYRQLPEEGLKFMVYLQKENIIDESGMPKERFSAEFPKEGPSILRIQQVVRGDSAAYFCASSPAGQVYYEQYFGPGTRLTVT.

This chain joins TRBV18 and TRBJ2-1; 10 bases agree with TRBD1. The germline V gene encodes CDR1 KGHSH and CDR2 LQKENI. The CDR3 totals 15 residues. After removal of 7 bases from V and 4 bases from J, the junction contained 7 bases not matched to a gene. CDR3 sequence reads: CASYTPGQGYNEQFF. Here the CDR3 DNA reads TGTGCCAGCTACACACCGGGACAGGGGTACAATGAGCAGTTCTTC.

V is TRBV5-4 and J is TRBJ2-2, with D hard to call. The germline CDR1 and CDR2 sequences are SGHNT and YYREEE (reference sequence). With 3 bases removed from V and 1 base from J, the gap between germline ends came to 7 bases. This CDR3 spans 14 amino acids. CDR3 coding DNA: TGTGCCAGCAGCTGGGTGAGGAACACCGGGGAGCTGTTTTTT. This codes for CASSWVRNTGELFF.

This clone was detected only once. The genes are TRBV6-5 and TRBJ2-1; D may be TRBD2 (5 bases). Germline CDR1 is MNHEY and CDR2 is SVGAGI. The CDR3 covers 14 residues. V was clipped by 5 bases and J by 1 base, with 9 bases between them. The CDR3 sequence: CASSTGMSYNEQFF. The CDR3 DNA is TGTGCCAGCAGTACGGGGATGTCCTACAATGAGCAGTTCTTC.

The rearrangement joins TRBV6-1 to TRBJ2-7; possibly TRBD2 for D (5 bases). This CDR3 comprises 13 residues. The V and J ends lost 6 bases and 3 bases respectively, with 12 bases between them. CDR1 and CDR2 (germline): MNHNS, SASEGT. In DNA form, the CDR3 reads TGTGCCAGCAGGCGGGCCATGAGCTACGAGCAGTACTTC. Translated: CASRRAMSYEQYF.

In this sample, this clone turned up once. J is TRBJ2-2 and V is TRBV11-2, with a tentative D call TRBD2 (6 bases). Trimming took 7 bases from V and 1 from J, leaving 19 bases between them. Germline CDR1 and CDR2: SGHAT and FQNNGV. The CDR3 runs 17 residues. CDR3 coding DNA: TGTGCCAGCAACCCATCTGCCGGGGAGGTGAACACCGGGGAGCTGTTTTTT. Translated, it gives CASNPSAGEVNTGELFF.

The chain combines TRBV27 with TRBJ1-1; possible D gene TRBD1, 6 bases. The germline V and J ends were trimmed by 5 bases and 8 bases, with 12 bases remaining between them. The CDR3 consists of 12 residues. Germline V CDR1 and CDR2: MNHEY, SMNVEV (reference sequence). This CDR3 is CASSRQGFEAFF. The CDR3 DNA reads as TGTGCCAGCAGTCGCCAGGGGTTCGAAGCTTTCTTT.

The genes are TRBV27 and TRBJ1-2; D not certain. The CDR3 spans 13 residues. Per the germline V gene, CDR1 is MNHEY and CDR2 is SMNVEV (reference sequence). V lost 8 bases to trimming and J lost 9 bases, with 19 bases between them. The CDR3 DNA sequence: TGTGCCAGCGGGCCCTTTCGTGAGGAACGCTACACCTTC. Protein product: CASGPFREERYTF.

V is TRBV28 and J is TRBJ2-6, with D perhaps TRBD1 (6 bases). The germline V and J ends were trimmed by 3 bases and 0 bases, with 21 bases remaining between them. The CDR3 runs to 20 residues. CDR1 is MDHEN and CDR2 is SYDVKM in the germline V gene. The CDR3: CASSLVRGRAESSGANVLTF. The CDR3 coding sequence is TGTGCCAGCAGTTTGGTCAGGGGCAGGGCGGAGAGCTCTGGGGCCAACGTCCTGACTTTC.

The CDR3 bases are TGTGCCAGCAGCTCCGGGGACGGGGCAGATACGCAGTATTTT. This encodes CASSSGDGADTQYF. The chain has TRBV7-8 and TRBJ2-3; D may match TRBD1 or TRBD2 (5 bases each). The germline V and J ends were trimmed by 4 bases and 4 bases, with 12 bases remaining between them. The V gene's germline CDR1 is SGHVS and CDR2 FQNEAQ. The CDR3 contains 14 residues.

A word on this clone: This CDR3 is also generated by other DNA sequences in the sample. The genes are TRBV19 and TRBJ2-7; 9 bases are a match to TRBD1. CDR1 LNHDA and CDR2 SQIVND come from the germline V gene (reference sequence). The CDR3 contains 15 residues. Trimming removed 4 bases from V and 0 bases from J; junction bases left unmatched: 4. For the CDR3, the DNA is TGTGCCAGTAGTAGACCGGGACAGGGCTCCTACGAGCAGTACTTC. This translates into CASSRPGQGSYEQYF.

This clone was counted once. This chain joins TRBV18 and TRBJ1-1; D not certain. The CDR3 spans 15 residues. The ends were cut back, 1 base at V and 1 base at J, with 10 bases in the middle. The germline CDR1 and CDR2 sequences are KGHSH and LQKENI. The CDR3 DNA follows: TGTGCCAGCTCACCACGCGGGGAATCGAACACTGAAGCTTTCTTT. This encodes CASSPRGESNTEAFF.

The chain employs TRBV7-2 and TRBJ2-7, with TRBD2 identical over 9 bases. The length of the CDR3 is 14 residues. V lost 3 bases to trimming and J lost 7 bases; unmatched junction nucleotides: 7. Germline values: CDR1 SGHTA, CDR2 FQGNSA. CDR3 sequence (DNA): TGTGCCAGCAGCTTCTTAGCGGGAGAAGGGGAGCAGTACTTC. The encoded protein is CASSFLAGEGEQYF.

J is TRBJ2-7 and V is TRBV5-5; TRBD2 agrees at 8 bases. This CDR3 has 14 amino acids. The junction had 6 bases not matched to a gene; V was cut back by 1 base and J by 6 bases. Per germline, CDR1 SGHKS and CDR2 YYEKEE (reference sequence). Here the CDR3 reads CASSLRREAIEQYF. The CDR3 nucleotides are TGTGCCAGCAGCTTGCGGCGGGAGGCAATCGAGCAGTACTTC.

The chain has TRBV18 and TRBJ1-2, with TRBD1 matching 7 bases. There are 15 residues in the CDR3. The germline gives CDR1 KGHSH, CDR2 LQKENI. V lost 0 bases, J lost 8 bases, and 9 bases stayed unmatched. CDR3 sequence reads: CASSPPATGLGGYTF. CDR3 bases: TGTGCCAGCTCACCACCGGCGACAGGGCTAGGGGGCTACACCTTC.